The following is a T cell receptor (beta chain) sequence with its context. Patients received at least one anti-epileptic drug before surgery. This sample stems from a study of brain T cells in children with intractable seizures. Using immunoSEQ multiplex PCR, the repertoire was profiled, and TCRdb retains in-frame clones only, with some absent. There are tens of thousands of clones in the sample; roughly 91% occur only once, and approximately 1.4% lies in the top ten. This receptor was taken from a boy less than two years old with tuberous sclerosis and intractable seizures. The sample in question was peripheral blood, obtained at surgery.

This CDR3 reads CASSEPRRFGRDQETQYF. The DNA of the CDR3 is TGTGCCAGCAGTGAACCCCGAAGGTTCGGGCGGGATCAAGAGACCCAGTACTTC. The rearrangement uses TRBV2 and TRBJ2-5, with D tentatively TRBD2 (6 bases). Per the germline V gene, CDR1 is SNHLY and CDR2 is FYNNEI. Between the trimmed V and J ends, which lost 2 bases and 2 bases, there was a span of 21 bases. This CDR3 region has 18 residues.